This T cell receptor beta chain was identified during a study of OX40 agonist ivuxolimab in advanced cancers. About the research overall: Dose-escalation subjects each had hepatocellular carcinoma, melanoma, renal cell or head and neck cancer. Study-level points and caveats: Among some nonresponders, normalized T-cell clonal expansion was also low.

TCRdb's table, derived via immunoSEQ multiplex PCR, lists solely in-frame clones and lacks some. The data show tens of thousands of clones, roughly 80% seen once. With regard to this clone: The antigen is not known.

The CDR3 spans 15 residues. V shed 4 bases and J 5 bases; nucleotides not matched to a gene: 7. Germline V gene sequence: CDR1 SGHDN, CDR2 FVKESK. The origin of this receptor is an adult with an advanced solid tumor such as melanoma, head and neck, liver or kidney cancer. The rearrangement joins TRBV14 to TRBJ2-3, with 9 bases matching TRBD2. This specimen consisted of CD4+ or CD8+ T cells sorted from blood, obtained in a trial of the OX40 agonist ivuxolimab. CDR3 bases: TGTGCCAGCAGCCCAGGGACTAGCTGGGAAGATACGCAGTATTTT. It encodes CASSPGTSWEDTQYF.